This T cell receptor (beta chain) was sequenced in a study of cytomegalovirus exposure and HLA in healthy donors. The overall study: Of some 360 genotyped donors, roughly 80% clustered with self-reported Caucasian donors. Study results and limitations: An analysis was carried out at a later point. It showed that HLA-associated TCR beta chains were more clonally expanded than equally common non-associated chains.

PCR amplification relied on 60 Vbeta primers (plus 13 Jbeta primers). TCRdb keeps only in-frame clones here, not all; method: immunoSEQ multiplex PCR. This sample has about 180,000 clones; 85% occur once, and the top ten carry 1%. Germline values: CDR1 WNHNN, CDR2 SYGVQD (reference sequence). Trimming took 4 bases from V and 8 from J, leaving 5 bases between them. This CDR3 contains 11 residues. Note on this clone: Antigen unknown.

The V call is TRBV10-1, the J call TRBJ2-2; D gene ambiguous. This TCR was recovered from a boy between 2 and 10 years old in good health and CMV-seronegative. The specimen sequenced was PBMCs. For the CDR3, the DNA is TGCGCCAGCAGTGGTTTAGGGGAGCTGTTTTTT. Its protein is CASSGLGELFF.